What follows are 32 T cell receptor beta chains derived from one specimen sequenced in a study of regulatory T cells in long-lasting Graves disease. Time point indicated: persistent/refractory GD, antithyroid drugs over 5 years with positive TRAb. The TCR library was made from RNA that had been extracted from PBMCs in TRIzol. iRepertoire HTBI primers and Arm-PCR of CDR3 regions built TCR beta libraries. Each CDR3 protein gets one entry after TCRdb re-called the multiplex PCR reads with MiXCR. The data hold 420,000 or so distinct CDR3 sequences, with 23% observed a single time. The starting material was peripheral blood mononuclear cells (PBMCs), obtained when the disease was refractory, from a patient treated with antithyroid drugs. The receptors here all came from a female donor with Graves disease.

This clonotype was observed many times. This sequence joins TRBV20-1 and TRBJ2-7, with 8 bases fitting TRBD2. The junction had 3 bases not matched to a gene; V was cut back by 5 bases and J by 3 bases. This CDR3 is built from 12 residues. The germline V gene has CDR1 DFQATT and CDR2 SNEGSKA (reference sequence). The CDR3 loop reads CSALLAGYEQYF. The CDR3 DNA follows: TGCAGTGCTCTCCTAGCGGGCTACGAGCAGTACTTC.

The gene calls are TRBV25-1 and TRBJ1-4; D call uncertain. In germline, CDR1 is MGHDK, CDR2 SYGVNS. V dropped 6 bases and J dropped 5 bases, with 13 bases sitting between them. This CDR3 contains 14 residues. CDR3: CASRKTDPNEKLFF. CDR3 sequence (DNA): TGTGCCAGCAGGAAAACAGATCCCAATGAAAAACTGTTTTTT.

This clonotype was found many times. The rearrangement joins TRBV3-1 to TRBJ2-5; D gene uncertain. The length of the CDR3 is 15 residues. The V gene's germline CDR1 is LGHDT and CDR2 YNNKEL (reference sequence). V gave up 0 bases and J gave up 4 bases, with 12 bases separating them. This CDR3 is CASSQDLVEGETQYF. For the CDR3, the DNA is TGTGCCAGCAGCCAAGATCTTGTTGAAGGAGAGACCCAGTACTTC.

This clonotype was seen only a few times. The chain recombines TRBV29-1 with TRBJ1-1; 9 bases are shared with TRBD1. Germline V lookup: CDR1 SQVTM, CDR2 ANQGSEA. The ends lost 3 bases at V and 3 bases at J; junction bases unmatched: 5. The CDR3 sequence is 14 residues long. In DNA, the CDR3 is TGCAGCGTTGAGGTACAGGGGGCGCACACTGAAGCTTTCTTT. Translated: CSVEVQGAHTEAFF.

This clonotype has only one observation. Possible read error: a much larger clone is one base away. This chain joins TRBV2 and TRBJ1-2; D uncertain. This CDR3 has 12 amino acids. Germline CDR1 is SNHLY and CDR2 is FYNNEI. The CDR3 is CASSLYIYGCTF. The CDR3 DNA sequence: TGTGCCAGCAGCCTTTACATCTATGGCTGCACCTTC. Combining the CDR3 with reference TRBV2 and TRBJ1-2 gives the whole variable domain EPEVTQTPSHQVTQMGQEVILRCVPISNHLYFYWYRQILGQKVEFLVSFYNNEISEKSEIFDDQFSVERPDGSNFTLKIRSTKLEDSAMYFCASSLYIYGCTFGSGTRLTVV.

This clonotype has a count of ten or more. The CDR3 sequence: CASGLSSLNEQFF. In DNA, the CDR3 is TGTGCTAGTGGCCTCTCTTCTCTCAATGAGCAGTTCTTC. This rearrangement joins TRBV12-5 to TRBJ2-1; D unresolved. The CDR3 contains 13 residues. Germline loops: CDR1 LGHNT, CDR2 FRNRAP. Deletions cut 6 bases from V and 6 bases from J, with 12 bases between.

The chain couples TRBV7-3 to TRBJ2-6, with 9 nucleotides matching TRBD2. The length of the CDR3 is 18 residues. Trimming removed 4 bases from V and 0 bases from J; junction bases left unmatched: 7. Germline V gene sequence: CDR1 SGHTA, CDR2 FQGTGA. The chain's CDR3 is CASSSRTSASSGANVLTF. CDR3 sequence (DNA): TGTGCCAGCAGCTCGAGGACTAGCGCGAGCTCTGGGGCCAACGTCCTGACTTTC.

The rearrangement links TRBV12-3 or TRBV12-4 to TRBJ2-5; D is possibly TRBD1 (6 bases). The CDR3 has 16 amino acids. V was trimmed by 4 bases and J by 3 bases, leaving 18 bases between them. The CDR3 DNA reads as TGTGCCAGCAGTTCCAATCCGGGACAAGGGGAAGAGACCCAGTACTTC. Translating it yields CASSSNPGQGEETQYF.

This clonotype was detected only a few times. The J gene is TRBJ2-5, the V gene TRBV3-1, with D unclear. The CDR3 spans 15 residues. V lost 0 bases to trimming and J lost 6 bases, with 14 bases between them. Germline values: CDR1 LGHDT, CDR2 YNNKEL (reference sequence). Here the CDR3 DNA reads TGTGCCAGCAGCCAAGATATGACACAGCGCCAGACCCAGTACTTC. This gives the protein CASSQDMTQRQTQYF.

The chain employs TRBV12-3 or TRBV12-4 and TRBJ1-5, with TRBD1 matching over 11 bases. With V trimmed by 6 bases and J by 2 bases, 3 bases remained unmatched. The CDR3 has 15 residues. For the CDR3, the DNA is TGTGCCAGCAGAGAGGGACAGGGGGGCAATCAGCCCCAGCATTTT. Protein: CASREGQGGNQPQHF.

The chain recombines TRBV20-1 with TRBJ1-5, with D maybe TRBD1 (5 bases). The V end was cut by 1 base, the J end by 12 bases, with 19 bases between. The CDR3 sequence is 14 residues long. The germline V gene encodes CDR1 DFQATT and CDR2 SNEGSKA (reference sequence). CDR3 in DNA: TGCAGTGCTAGAGTAACGGGGGGTACTAAGGACCAGCATTTT. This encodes CSARVTGGTKDQHF.

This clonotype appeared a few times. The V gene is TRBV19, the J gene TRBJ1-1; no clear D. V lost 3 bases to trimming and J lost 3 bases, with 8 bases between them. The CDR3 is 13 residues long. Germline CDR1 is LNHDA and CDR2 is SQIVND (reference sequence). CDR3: CASSIIRDTEAFF. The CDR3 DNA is TGTGCCAGTAGTATTATAAGAGACACTGAAGCTTTCTTT. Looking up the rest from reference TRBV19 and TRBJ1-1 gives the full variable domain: DGGITQSPKYLFRKEGQNVTLSCEQNLNHDAMYWYRQDPGQGLRLIYYSQIVNDFQKGDIAEGYSVSREKKESFPLTVTSAQKNPTAFYLCASSIIRDTEAFFGQGTRLTVV.

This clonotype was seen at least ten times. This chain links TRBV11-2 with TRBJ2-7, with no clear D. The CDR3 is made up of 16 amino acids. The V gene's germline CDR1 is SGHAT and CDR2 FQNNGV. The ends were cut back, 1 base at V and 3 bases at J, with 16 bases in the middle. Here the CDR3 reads CASSLGRRGPRYEQYF. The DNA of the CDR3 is TGTGCCAGCAGCTTAGGAAGGCGCGGACCTCGCTACGAGCAGTACTTC.

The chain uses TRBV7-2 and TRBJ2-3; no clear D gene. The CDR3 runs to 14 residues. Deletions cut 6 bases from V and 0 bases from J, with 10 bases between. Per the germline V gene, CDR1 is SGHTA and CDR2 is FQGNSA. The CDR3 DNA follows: TGTGCCAGCAGTGCCTTGCGGAGCACAGATACGCAGTATTTT. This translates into CASSALRSTDTQYF.

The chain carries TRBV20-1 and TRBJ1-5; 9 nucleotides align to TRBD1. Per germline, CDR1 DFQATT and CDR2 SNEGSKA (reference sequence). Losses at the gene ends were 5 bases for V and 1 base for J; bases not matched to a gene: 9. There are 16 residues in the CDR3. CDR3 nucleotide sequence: TGCAGTGCTGTAAAATGGGGACAGGGAAGCAATCAGCCCCAGCATTTT. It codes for CSAVKWGQGSNQPQHF.

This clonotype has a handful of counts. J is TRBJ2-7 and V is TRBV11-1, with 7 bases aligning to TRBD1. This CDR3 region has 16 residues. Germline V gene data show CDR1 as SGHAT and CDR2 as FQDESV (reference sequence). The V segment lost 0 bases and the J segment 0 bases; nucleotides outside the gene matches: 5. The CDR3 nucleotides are TGTGCCAGCAGCTTAGCGGCACAGGGGTACTCCTACGAGCAGTACTTC. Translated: CASSLAAQGYSYEQYF.

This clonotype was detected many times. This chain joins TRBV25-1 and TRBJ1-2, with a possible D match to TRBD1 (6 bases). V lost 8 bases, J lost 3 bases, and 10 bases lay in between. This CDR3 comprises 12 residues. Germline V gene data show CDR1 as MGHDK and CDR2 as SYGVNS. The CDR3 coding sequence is TGTGCCAGCTCGGGACACCACTATGGCTACACCTTC. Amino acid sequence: CASSGHHYGYTF.

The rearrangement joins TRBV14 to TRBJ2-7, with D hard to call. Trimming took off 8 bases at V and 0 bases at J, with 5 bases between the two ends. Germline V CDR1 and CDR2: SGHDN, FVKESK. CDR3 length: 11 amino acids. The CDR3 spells CASPSSYEQYF. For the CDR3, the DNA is TGTGCCAGCCCAAGCTCCTACGAGCAGTACTTC. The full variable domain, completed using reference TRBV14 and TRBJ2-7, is EAGVTQFPSHSVIEKGQTVTLRCDPISGHDNLYWYRRVMGKEIKFLLHFVKESKQDESGMPNNRFLAERTGGTYSTLKVQPAELEDSGVYFCASPSSYEQYFGPGTRLTVT.

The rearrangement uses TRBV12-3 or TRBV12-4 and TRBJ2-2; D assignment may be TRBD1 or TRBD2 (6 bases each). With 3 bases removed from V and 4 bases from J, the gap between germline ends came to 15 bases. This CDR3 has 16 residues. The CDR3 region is CASSFFGGLVTGELFF. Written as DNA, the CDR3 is TGTGCCAGCAGTTTTTTTGGGGGGCTAGTCACCGGGGAGCTGTTTTTT.

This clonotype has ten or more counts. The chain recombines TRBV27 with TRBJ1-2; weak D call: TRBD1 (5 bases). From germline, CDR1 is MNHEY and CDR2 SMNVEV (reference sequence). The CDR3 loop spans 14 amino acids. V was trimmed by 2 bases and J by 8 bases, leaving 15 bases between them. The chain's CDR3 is CASSLRAGTKGYTF. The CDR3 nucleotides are TGTGCCAGCAGTTTACGGGCAGGGACGAAAGGCTACACCTTC.

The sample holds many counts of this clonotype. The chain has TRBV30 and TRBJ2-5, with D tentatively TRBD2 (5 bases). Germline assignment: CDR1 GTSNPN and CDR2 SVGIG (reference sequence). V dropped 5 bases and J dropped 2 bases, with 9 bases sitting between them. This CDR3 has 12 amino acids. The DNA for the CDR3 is TGTGCCTGGGCATCGGGGCAAGAGACCCAGTACTTC. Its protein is CAWASGQETQYF.

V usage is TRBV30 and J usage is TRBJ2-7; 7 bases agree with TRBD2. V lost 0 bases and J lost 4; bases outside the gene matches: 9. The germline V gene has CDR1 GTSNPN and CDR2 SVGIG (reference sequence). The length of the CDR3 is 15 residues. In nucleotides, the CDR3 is TGTGCCTGGAGTGTAAGGGCGGGAGTCCTATACGAGCAGTACTTC. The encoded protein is CAWSVRAGVLYEQYF.

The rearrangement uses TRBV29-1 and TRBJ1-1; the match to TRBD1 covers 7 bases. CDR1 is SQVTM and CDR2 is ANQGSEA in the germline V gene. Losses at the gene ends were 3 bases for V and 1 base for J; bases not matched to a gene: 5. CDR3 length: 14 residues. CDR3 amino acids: CSVDPTGSNTEAFF. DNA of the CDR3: TGCAGCGTTGATCCGACAGGGTCGAACACTGAAGCTTTCTTT.

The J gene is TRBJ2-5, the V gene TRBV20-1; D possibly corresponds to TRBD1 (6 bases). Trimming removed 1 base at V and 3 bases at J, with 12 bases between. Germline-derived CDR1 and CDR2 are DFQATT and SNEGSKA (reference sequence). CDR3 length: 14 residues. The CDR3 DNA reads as TGCAGTGCTAGAGGATTTAGGACAGAAGAGACCCAGTACTTC. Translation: CSARGFRTEETQYF.

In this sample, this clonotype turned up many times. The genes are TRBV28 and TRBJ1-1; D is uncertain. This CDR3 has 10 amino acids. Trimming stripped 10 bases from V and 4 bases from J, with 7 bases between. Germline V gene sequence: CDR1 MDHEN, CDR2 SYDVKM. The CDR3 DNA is TGTGCCATCCGTGGCACTGAAGCTTTCTTT. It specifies CAIRGTEAFF.

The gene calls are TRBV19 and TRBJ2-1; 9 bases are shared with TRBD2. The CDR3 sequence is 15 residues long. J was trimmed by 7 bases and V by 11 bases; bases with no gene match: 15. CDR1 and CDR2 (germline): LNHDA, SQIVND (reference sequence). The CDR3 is CASGGSGRSWNEQFF. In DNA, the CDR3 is TGTGCCTCGGGAGGTAGCGGGAGATCTTGGAATGAGCAGTTCTTC.

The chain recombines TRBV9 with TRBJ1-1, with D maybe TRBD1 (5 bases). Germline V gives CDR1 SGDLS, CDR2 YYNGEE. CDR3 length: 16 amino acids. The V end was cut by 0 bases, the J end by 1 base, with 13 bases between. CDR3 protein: CASSVGSSQGNTEAFF. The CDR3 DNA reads TGTGCCAGCAGCGTAGGGAGCAGCCAGGGGAACACTGAAGCTTTCTTT.

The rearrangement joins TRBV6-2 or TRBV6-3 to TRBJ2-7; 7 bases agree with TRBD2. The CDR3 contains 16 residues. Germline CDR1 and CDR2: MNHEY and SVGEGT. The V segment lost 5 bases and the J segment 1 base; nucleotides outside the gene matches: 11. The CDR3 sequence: CASSESSGSLSYEQYF. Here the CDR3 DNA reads TGTGCCAGCAGTGAAAGTAGCGGGTCCCTTTCCTACGAGCAGTACTTC.

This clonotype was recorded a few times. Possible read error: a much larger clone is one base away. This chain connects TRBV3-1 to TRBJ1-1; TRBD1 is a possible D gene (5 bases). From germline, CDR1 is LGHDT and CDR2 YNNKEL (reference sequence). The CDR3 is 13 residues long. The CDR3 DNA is TGTGCCAGCAGCCTAAAGCGGGGCACTGAAACTTTCTTT. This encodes CASSLKRGTETFF.

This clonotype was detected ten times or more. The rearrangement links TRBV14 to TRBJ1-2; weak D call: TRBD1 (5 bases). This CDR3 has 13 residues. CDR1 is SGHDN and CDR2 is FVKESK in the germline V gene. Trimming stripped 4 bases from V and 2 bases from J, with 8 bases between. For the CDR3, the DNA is TGTGCCAGCAGCCCCGACAGCAACTATGGCTACACCTTC. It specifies CASSPDSNYGYTF.

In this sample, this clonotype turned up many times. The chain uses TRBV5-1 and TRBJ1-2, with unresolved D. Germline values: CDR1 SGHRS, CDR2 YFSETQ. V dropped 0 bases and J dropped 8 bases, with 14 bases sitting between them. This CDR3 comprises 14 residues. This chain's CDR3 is CASSLERTQRGYTF. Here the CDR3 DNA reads TGCGCCAGCAGCTTGGAGCGGACCCAGAGAGGCTACACCTTC.

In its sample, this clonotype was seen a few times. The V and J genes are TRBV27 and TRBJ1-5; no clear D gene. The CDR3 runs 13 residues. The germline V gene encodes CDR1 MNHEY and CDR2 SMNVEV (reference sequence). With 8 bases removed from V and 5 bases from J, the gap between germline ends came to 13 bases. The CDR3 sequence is CASLPVRDQPQHF. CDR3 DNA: TGTGCCAGCCTCCCGGTTAGAGATCAGCCCCAGCATTTT.